This is a list of T cell receptor beta chains from one sample in a study of prognosis after radiotherapy for stage I lung cancer. TCRdb reanalysed the multiplex PCR reads using MiXCR and keeps one entry per CDR3 protein. The sample records approximately 30,000 distinct CDR3 sequences, roughly 40% being singletons. This specimen was PBMCs, taken before or after stereotactic body radiation therapy (not recorded which). These receptors all stem from a donor over 45 with non-small cell lung cancer. The CDR3 runs from the conserved cysteine through the conserved F or W. A D gene is named only where the DNA matches it firmly. The size field is filled for only some rows; it gives once, few, many or a size class.

>TRBV29-1|many|NA|TRBJ2-5
CSVDGAPGPKETQYF
TGCAGCGTTGACGGGGCACCGGGCCCTAAAGAGACCCAGTACTTC
>TRBV20-1|NA|NA|TRBJ2-1
CSATSAGSPGYEQFF
TGCAGTGCTACCAGTGCGGGGTCCCCGGGGTATGAGCAGTTCTTC
>TRBV6-1|medium-sized|NA|TRBJ1-6
CASSRQANSPLHF
TGTGCCAGCAGCAGACAAGCGAATTCACCCCTCCACTTT
>TRBV20-1|many|NA|TRBJ1-6
CSAGDRRAGSSYNSPLHF
TGCAGTGCTGGAGATAGGCGGGCCGGTTCGTCCTATAATTCACCCCTCCACTTT
>TRBV4-2|many|NA|TRBJ1-2
CASSSTGTSFYGYTF
TGTGCCAGCAGCTCTACCGGGACCTCTTTCTATGGCTACACCTTC
>TRBV7-8|once|TRBD2|TRBJ2-3
CASRPGSWTSGATRTDTQYF
TGTGCCAGCAGGCCAGGGAGCTGGACTAGCGGAGCCACTAGAACAGATACGCAGTATTTT
>TRBV6-2/TRBV6-3|many|TRBD1|TRBJ2-5
CASSYSRGLGRRETQYF
TGTGCCAGCAGTTACTCCAGGGGGCTAGGGAGAAGAGAGACCCAGTACTTC
>TRBV7-3|many|NA|TRBJ1-1
CASSLRRGTEAFF
TGTGCCAGCAGCCTGCGAAGGGGGACTGAAGCTTTCTTT
>TRBV10-3|many|NA|TRBJ1-2
CAISDGHSYGYTF
TGTGCCATCAGTGATGGGCACTCGTATGGCTACACCTTC
>TRBV24-1|NA|NA|TRBJ1-5
CATSDGRTVAGDQPQHF
TGTGCCACCAGTGATGGGCGCACGGTGGCAGGGGATCAGCCCCAGCATTTT
>TRBV19|few|NA|TRBJ1-2
CAGSLRGVGYAF
TGTGCCGGTAGTCTCAGGGGAGTTGGCTACGCCTTC
>TRBV24-1|medium-sized|TRBD2|TRBJ2-3
CATSDSSGGKYF
TGTGCCACCAGTGATTCTAGCGGGGGGAAGTATTTT
>TRBV12-3/TRBV12-4|many|TRBD1|TRBJ1-5
CASSVQGNNQPQHF
TGTGCCAGCAGTGTACAGGGGAACAATCAGCCCCAGCATTTT
>TRBV18|many|NA|TRBJ1-1
CASSPPRVGAEAFF
TGTGCCAGCTCACCACCCCGGGTGGGGGCTGAAGCTTTCTTT
>TRBV6-2/TRBV6-3|many|NA|TRBJ2-5
CASSYRFVSGLQETQYF
TGTGCCAGCAGTTACCGATTCGTTTCGGGGCTCCAAGAGACCCAGTACTTC
>TRBV6-1|NA|NA|TRBJ2-7
CASSEVGGPYEQYF
TGTGCCAGCAGTGAAGTTGGGGGACCCTACGAGCAGTACTTC
>TRBV5-1|many|NA|TRBJ2-3
CASRETSTDTQYF
TGCGCCAGCAGGGAGACGAGCACAGATACGCAGTATTTT
>TRBV15|medium-sized|TRBD1|TRBJ1-2
CATSGQGHGYTF
TGTGCCACCAGCGGACAGGGGCATGGCTACACCTTC
>TRBV5-1|many|TRBD1|TRBJ2-6
CASSLNTGTGPGANVLTF
TGCGCCAGCAGCTTGAATACCGGGACAGGGCCTGGGGCCAACGTCCTGACTTTC